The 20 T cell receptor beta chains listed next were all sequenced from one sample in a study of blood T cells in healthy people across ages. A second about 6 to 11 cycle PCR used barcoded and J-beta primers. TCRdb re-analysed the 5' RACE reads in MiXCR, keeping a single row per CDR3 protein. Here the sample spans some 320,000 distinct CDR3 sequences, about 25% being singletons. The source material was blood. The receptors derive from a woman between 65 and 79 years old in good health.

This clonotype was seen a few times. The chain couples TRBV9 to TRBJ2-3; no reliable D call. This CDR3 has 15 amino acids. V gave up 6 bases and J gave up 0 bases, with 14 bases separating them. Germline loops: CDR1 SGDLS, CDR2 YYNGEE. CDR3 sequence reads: CASNPAGGSTDTQYF. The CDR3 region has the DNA TGTGCCAGCAACCCAGCTGGCGGAAGCACAGATACGCAGTATTTT.

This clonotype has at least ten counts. CDR3 in DNA: TGCAGTGCTAGAGCCGGTGGGGAGCAGTACTTC. It translates to CSARAGGEQYF. This chain connects TRBV20-1 to TRBJ2-7; D unclear. V lost 1 base and J 7 bases, leaving 8 bases between the germline ends. The CDR3 contains 11 residues. Germline loops: CDR1 DFQATT, CDR2 SNEGSKA (reference sequence).

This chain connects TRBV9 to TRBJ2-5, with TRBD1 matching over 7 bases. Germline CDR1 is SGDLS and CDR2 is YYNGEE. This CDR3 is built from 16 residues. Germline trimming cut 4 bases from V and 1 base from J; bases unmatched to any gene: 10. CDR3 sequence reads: CASSTQGGQFQETQYF. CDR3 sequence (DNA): TGTGCCAGCAGCACCCAAGGGGGACAGTTCCAAGAGACCCAGTACTTC.

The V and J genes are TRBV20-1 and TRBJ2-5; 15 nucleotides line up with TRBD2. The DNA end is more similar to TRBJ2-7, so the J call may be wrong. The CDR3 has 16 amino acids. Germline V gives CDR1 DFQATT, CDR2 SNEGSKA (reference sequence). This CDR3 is CSATGTSGGSSYEQYF. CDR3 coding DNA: TGCAGTGCGACCGGGACTAGCGGGGGGAGCTCCTACGAGCAGTACTTC.

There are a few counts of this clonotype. The CDR3 sequence: CASSSYRDPNYEQYF. As DNA, the CDR3 is TGTGCCAGCAGCTCCTACAGGGATCCAAACTACGAGCAGTACTTC. The rearrangement uses TRBV7-9 and TRBJ2-7; the D gene is possibly TRBD1 (6 bases). V gave up 4 bases and J gave up 3 bases, with 16 bases separating them. There are 15 residues in the CDR3. Germline-derived CDR1 and CDR2 are SEHNR and FQNEAQ (reference sequence). The full variable domain, its missing parts supplied by reference TRBV7-9 and TRBJ2-7, is DTGVSQNPRHKITKRGQNVTFRCDPISEHNRLYWYRQTLGQGPEFLTYFQNEAQLEKSRLLSDRFSAERPKGSFSTLEIQRTEQGDSAMYLCASSSYRDPNYEQYFGPGTRLTVT.

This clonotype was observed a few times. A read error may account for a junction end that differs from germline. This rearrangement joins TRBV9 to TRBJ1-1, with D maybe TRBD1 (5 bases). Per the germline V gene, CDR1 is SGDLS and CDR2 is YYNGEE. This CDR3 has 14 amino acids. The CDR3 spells CASSVDRIRFQAFF. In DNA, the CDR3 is TGTGCCAGCAGCGTAGACAGGATACGTTTTCAAGCCTTCTTT.

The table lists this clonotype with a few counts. CDR3 DNA sequence: TGCAGCGTTGGATCCCCTACAGGGGTGGTCACTGAAGCTTTCTTT. Its translation is CSVGSPTGVVTEAFF. The genes are TRBV29-1 and TRBJ1-1; 7 nucleotides align to TRBD1. The CDR3 contains 15 residues. Germline V lookup: CDR1 SQVTM, CDR2 ANQGSEA. V gave up 4 bases and J gave up 4 bases; unmatched junction bases: 12.

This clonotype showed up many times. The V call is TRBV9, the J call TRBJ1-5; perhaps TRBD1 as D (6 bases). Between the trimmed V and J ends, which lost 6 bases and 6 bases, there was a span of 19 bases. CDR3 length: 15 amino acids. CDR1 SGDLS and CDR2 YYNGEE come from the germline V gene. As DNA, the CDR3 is TGTGCCAGCAACCCAACAGGGCGGGCGGGTCAGCCCCAGCATTTT. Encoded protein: CASNPTGRAGQPQHF.

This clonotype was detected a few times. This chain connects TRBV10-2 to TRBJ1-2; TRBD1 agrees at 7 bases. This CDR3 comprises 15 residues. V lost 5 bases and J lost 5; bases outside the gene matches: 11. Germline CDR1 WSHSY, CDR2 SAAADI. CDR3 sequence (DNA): TGCGCCAGCAGTCCTGACAGGGTCCCACGATATGGCTACACCTTC. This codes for CASSPDRVPRYGYTF.

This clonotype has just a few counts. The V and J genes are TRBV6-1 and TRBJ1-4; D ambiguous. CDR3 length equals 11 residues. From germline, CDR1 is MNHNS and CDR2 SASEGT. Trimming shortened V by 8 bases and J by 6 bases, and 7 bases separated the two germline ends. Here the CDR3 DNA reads TGTGCCAGCCGTTGGTATGAAAAACTGTTTTTT. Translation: CASRWYEKLFF.

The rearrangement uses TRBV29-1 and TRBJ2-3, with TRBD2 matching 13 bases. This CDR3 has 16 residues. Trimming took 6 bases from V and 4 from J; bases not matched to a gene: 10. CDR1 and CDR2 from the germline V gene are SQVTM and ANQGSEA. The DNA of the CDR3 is TGCAGCGTGGCCAGGACTAGCGGGGGAGGTTCAGATACGCAGTATTTT. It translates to CSVARTSGGGSDTQYF.

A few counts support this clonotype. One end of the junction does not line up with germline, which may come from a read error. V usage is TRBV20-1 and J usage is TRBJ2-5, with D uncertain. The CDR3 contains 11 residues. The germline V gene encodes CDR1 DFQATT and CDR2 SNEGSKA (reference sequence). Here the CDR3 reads CSALIVNEQSF. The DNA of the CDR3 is TGCAGTGCTCTGATCGTCAATGAGCAGTCCTTC.

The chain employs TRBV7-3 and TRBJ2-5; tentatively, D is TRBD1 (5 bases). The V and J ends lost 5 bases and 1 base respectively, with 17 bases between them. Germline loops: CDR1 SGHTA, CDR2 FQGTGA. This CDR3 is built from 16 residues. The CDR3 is CASSLRGPLTQETQYF. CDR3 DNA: TGTGCCAGCAGCCTAAGGGGTCCCCTTACCCAAGAGACCCAGTACTTC. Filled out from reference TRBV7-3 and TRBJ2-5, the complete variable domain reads GAGVSQTPSNKVTEKGKYVELRCDPISGHTALYWYRQSLGQGPEFLIYFQGTGAADDSGLPNDRFFAVRPEGSVSTLKIQRTERGDSAVYLCASSLRGPLTQETQYFGPGTRLLVL.

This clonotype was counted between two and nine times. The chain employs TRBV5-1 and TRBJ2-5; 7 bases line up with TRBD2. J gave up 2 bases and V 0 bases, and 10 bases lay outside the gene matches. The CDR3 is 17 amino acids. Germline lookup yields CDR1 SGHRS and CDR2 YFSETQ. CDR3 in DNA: TGCGCCAGCAGCTTGGGAGGGGCTAGCGGAGCTCAAGAGACCCAGTACTTC. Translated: CASSLGGASGAQETQYF.

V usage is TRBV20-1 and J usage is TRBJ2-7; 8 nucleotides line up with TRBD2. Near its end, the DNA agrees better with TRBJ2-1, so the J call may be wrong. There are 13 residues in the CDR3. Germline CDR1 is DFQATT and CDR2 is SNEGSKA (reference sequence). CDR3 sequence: CSASRTSPYEQFF. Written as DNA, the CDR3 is TGCAGTGCTAGCAGGACTAGCCCCTATGAGCAGTTCTTC.

The CDR3 DNA follows: TGTGCCAGCAGCTTACGCCGGGACTACGAGCAGTACTTC. Amino acid sequence: CASSLRRDYEQYF. The chain joins TRBV7-3 to TRBJ2-7, with a tentative D call TRBD2 (5 bases). V shed 2 bases and J shed 3 bases, with 8 bases lying between them. The CDR3 totals 13 residues. The germline gives CDR1 SGHTA, CDR2 FQGTGA.

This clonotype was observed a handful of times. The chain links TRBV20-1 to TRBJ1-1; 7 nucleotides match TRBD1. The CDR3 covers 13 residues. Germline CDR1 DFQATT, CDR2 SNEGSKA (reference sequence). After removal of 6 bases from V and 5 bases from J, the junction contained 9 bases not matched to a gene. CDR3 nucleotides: TGCAGTGCGACACAGGGGATGGGGACTGAAGCTTTCTTT. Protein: CSATQGMGTEAFF.

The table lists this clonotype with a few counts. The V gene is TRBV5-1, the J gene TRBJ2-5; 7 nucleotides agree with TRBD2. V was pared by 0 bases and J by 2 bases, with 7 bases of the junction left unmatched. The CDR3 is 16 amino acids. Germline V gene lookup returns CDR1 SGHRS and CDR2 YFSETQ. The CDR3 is CASSLAPGEGQETQYF. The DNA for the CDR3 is TGCGCCAGCAGCTTGGCCCCCGGGGAGGGGCAAGAGACCCAGTACTTC.

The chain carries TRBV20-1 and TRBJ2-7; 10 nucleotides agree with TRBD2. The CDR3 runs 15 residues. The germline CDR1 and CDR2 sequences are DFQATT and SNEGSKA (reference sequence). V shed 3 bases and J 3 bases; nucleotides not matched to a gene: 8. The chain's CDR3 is CSASHVTSGNYEQYF. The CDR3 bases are TGCAGTGCTAGTCACGTTACTAGCGGGAACTACGAGCAGTACTTC.

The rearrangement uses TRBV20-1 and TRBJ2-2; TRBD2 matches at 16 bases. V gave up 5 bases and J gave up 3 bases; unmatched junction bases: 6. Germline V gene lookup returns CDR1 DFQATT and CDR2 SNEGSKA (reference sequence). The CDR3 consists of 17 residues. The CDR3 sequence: CSADGTSGRDYTGELFF. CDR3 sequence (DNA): TGCAGTGCTGATGGGACTAGCGGGAGGGATTACACCGGGGAGCTGTTTTTT.